This T cell receptor (beta chain) was observed in a study of blood T cell repertoires in COVID-19. The repertoire was sequenced with immunoSEQ multiplex PCR; TCRdb's copy has only in-frame clones and lacks some. The sample yields 250,000 to 350,000 clones, 88% seen once. CDR3 length equals 15 residues. Germline V gene data show CDR1 as MDHEN and CDR2 as SYDVKM. In the case of this clone: The junction differs from germline at one of its ends, possibly a read error.

This chain joins TRBV28 and TRBJ2-1, with TRBD1 identical over 9 bases. This clonotype was sampled from a young woman who had recovered from COVID-19. Material for sequencing was PBMCs or T cells enriched from blood (not recorded which). The CDR3, as DNA: TGTGCCAGCAGTTTATTCGGGACAGGGTACAGTGAGCAGTTCTTC. Translated: CASSLFGTGYSEQFF.